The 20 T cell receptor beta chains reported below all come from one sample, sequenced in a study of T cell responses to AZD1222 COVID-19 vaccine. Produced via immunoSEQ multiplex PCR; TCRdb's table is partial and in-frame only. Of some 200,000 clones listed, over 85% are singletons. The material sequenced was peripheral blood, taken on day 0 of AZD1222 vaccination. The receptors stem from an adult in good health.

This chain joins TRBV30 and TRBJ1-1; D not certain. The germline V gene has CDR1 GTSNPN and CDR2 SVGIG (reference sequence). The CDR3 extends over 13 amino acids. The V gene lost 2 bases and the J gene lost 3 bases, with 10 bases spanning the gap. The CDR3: CAWSKLEHTEAFF. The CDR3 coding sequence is TGTGCCTGGAGTAAGCTGGAGCACACTGAAGCTTTCTTT. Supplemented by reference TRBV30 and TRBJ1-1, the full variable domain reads SQTIHQWPATLVQPVGSPLSLECTVEGTSNPNLYWYRQAAGRGLQLLFYSVGIGQISSEVPQNLSASRPQDRQFILSSKKLLLSDSGFYLCAWSKLEHTEAFFGQGTRLTVV.

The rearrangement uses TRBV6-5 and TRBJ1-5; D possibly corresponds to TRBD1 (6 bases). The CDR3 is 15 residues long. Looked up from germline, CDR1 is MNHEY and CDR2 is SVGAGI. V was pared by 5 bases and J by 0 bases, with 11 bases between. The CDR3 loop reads CASSPTGNSNQPQHF. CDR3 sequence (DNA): TGTGCCAGCAGTCCCACAGGGAATAGCAATCAGCCCCAGCATTTT.

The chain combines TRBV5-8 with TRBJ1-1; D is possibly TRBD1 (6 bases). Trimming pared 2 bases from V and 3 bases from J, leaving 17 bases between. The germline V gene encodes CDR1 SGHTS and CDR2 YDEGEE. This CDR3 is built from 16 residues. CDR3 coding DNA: TGTGCCAGCAGCTTATACGGACAGCCCGGGGACACTGAAGCTTTCTTT. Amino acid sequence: CASSLYGQPGDTEAFF.

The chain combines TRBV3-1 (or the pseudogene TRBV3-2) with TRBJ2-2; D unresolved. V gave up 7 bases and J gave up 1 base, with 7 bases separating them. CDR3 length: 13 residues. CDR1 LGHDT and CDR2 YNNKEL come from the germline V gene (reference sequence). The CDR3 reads CASTTLNTGELFF. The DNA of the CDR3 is TGTGCCAGCACGACGTTGAACACCGGGGAGCTGTTTTTT.

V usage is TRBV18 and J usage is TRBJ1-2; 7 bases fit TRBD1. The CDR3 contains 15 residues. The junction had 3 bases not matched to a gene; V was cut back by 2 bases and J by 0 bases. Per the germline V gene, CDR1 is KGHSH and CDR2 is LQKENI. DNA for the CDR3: TGTGCCAGCTCACCAGAGACAGGGTCTAACTATGGCTACACCTTC. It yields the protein CASSPETGSNYGYTF.

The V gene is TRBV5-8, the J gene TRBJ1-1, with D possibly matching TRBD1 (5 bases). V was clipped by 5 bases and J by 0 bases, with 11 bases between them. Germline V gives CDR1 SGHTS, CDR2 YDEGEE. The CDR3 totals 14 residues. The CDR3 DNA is TGTGCCAGCAGTAAGACAGCAATGAACACTGAAGCTTTCTTT. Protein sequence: CASSKTAMNTEAFF.

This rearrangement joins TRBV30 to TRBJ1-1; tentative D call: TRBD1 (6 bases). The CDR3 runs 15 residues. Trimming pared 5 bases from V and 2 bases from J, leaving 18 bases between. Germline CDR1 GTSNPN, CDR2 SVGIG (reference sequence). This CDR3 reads CAWGNQGPPNTEAFF. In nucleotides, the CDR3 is TGTGCCTGGGGCAACCAGGGGCCGCCCAACACTGAAGCTTTCTTT.

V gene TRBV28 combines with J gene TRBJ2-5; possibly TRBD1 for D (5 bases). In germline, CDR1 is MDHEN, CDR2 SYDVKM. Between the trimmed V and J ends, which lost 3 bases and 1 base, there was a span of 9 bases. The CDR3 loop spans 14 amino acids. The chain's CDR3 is CASSFIGVQETQYF. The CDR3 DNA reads TGTGCCAGCAGTTTTATAGGGGTCCAAGAGACCCAGTACTTC.

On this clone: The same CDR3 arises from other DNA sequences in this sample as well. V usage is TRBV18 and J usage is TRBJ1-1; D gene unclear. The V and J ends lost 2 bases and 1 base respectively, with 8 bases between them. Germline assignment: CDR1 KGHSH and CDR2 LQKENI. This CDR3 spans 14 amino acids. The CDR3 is CASSPRRTNTEAFF. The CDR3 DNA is TGTGCCAGCTCACCAAGGCGGACGAACACTGAAGCTTTCTTT.

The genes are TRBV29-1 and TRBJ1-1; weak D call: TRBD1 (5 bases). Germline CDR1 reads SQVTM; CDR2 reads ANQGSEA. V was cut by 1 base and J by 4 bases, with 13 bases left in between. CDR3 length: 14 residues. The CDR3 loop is CSVEVGGSGTEAFF. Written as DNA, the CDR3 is TGCAGCGTTGAAGTTGGGGGTTCCGGCACTGAAGCTTTCTTT.

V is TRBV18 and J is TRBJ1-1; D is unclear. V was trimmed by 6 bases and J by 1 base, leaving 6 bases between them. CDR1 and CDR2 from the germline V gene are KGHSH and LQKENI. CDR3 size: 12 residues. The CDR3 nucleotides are TGTGCCAGCTCGACGGAGAACACTGAAGCTTTCTTT. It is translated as CASSTENTEAFF.

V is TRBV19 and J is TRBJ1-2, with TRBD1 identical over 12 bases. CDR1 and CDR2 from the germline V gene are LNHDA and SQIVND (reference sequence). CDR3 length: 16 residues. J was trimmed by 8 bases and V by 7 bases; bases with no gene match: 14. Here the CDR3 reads CASTPGTGGAIGGYTF. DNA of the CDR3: TGTGCCAGTACTCCCGGGACAGGGGGCGCGATTGGCGGCTACACCTTC.

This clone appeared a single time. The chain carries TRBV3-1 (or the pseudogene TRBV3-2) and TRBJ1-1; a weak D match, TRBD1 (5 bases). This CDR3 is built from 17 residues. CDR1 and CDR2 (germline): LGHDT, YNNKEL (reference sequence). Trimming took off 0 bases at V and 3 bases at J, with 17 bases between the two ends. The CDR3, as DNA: TGTGCCAGCAGCCAAGATCTTGTAAGGGGAGGGGACACTGAAGCTTTCTTT. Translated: CASSQDLVRGGDTEAFF.

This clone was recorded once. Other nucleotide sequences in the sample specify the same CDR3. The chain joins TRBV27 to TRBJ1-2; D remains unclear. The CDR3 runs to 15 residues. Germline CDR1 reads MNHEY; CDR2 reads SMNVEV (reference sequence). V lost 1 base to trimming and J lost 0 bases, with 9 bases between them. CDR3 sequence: CASSLLGGANYGYTF. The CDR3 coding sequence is TGTGCCAGCAGTTTATTAGGAGGAGCTAACTATGGCTACACCTTC.

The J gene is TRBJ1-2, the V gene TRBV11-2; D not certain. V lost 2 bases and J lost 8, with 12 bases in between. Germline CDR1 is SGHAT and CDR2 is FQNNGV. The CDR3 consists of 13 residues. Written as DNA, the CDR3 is TGTGCCAGCAGCTTACCCCCCCGGACGGGCTACACCTTC. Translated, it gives CASSLPPRTGYTF.

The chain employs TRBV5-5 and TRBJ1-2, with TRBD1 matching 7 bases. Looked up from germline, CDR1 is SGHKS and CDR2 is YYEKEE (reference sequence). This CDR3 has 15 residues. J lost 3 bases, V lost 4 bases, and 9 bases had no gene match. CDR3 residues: CASSLGQDMDYGYTF. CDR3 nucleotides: TGTGCCAGCAGCCTCGGACAGGACATGGACTATGGCTACACCTTC.

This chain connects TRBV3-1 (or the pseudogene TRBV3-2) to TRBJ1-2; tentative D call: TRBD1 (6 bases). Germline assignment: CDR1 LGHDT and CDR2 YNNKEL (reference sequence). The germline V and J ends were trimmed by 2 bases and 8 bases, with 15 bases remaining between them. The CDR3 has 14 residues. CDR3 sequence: CASSQRDKALGYTF. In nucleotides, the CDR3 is TGTGCCAGCAGCCAAAGGGACAAGGCCCTGGGCTACACCTTC.

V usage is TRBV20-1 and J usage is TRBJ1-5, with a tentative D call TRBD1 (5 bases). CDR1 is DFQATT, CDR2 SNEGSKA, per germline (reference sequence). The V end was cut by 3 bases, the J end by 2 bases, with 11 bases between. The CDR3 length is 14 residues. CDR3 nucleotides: TGCAGTGCTAGTTTGAGGGGAGGCAATCAGCCCCAGCATTTT. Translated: CSASLRGGNQPQHF.

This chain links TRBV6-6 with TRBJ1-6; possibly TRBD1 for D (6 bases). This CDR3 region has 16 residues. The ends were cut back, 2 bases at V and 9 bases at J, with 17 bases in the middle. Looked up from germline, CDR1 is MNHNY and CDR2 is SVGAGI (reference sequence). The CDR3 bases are TGTGCCAGCAGTTACCCGGACTCAAAAGGGGGTTCACCCCTCCACTTT. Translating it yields CASSYPDSKGGSPLHF.

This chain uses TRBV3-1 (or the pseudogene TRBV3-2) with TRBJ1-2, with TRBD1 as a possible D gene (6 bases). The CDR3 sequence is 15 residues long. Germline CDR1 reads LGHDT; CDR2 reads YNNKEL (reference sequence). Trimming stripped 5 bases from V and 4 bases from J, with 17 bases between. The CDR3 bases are TGTGCCAGCAGCTATCTCGACAGGTCCATCTATGGCTACACCTTC. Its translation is CASSYLDRSIYGYTF.